Sequencing of this T cell receptor (beta chain) was carried out in a study of blood T cell repertoires in COVID-19. For the study at large: Specimens from acute and convalescent COVID-19 originated in the United States, Italy and Spain. The cDNA or gDNA used as material had been derived from T cells, B-cell-depleted T cells, or PBMCs.

Assay used: immunoSEQ multiplex PCR; TCRdb lists only in-frame clones, some missing. The data contain approximately 160,000 clones, 75% to 90% of them singletons. Germline V lookup: CDR1 SGHRS, CDR2 YFSETQ. CDR3 length: 15 residues. Trimming cost V 2 bases and J 3 bases, with 14 bases left between them. The chain joins TRBV5-1 to TRBJ1-1; possibly TRBD1 for D (6 bases). The receptor was derived from a human donor in a cohort sampled during active COVID-19. The specimen was peripheral blood. The CDR3 region is CASSFSQGRDTEAFF. The DNA for the CDR3 is TGCGCCAGCAGCTTTTCACAGGGTCGGGACACTGAAGCTTTCTTT.